The rows below give T cell receptor beta chains drawn from one sample of a study of cytomegalovirus exposure and HLA in healthy donors. Generated by immunoSEQ multiplex PCR, the TCRdb table keeps only in-frame clones and is missing some. This sample has 200,000 to 250,000 clones, with roughly 84% found just once. Sequencing was done on a sample of PBMCs. These receptors all come from a human donor in good health. CDR3s include the opening cysteine and the closing phenylalanine or tryptophan. D genes are given only for firm matches. Some rows mark clone size as missing; the rest say once, few, many or name a class of expanded clone.

j_gene | v_gene | d_gene | len | abundance | CDR3nt | CDR3aa
TRBJ1-1 | TRBV19 | . | 16 | . | TGTGCCAGTAGTAGTGGGGCAGGCCCGATGAACACTGAAGCTTTCTTT | CASSSGAGPMNTEAFF
TRBJ1-2 | TRBV18 | . | 15 | . | TGTGCCAGCTCACCCCCAGGTGGAGGGCTAGGGGGCTACACCTTC | CASSPPGGGLGGYTF
TRBJ2-1 | TRBV6-1 | . | 14 | . | TGTGCCAGCAGTGAAGCGCGACTAGTCCATGAGCAGTTCTTC | CASSEARLVHEQFF
TRBJ2-7 | TRBV28 | . | 13 | once | TGTGCCAGCAGTTTTGGACTCTCCTACGAGCAGTACTTC | CASSFGLSYEQYF
TRBJ2-2 | TRBV7-9 | . | 15 | . | TGTGCCAGCAGCTCTTGGGGGGATTCGAGCGGGGAGCTGTTTTTT | CASSSWGDSSGELFF
TRBJ2-5 | TRBV4-2 | . | 15 | few | TGTGCCAGCAGCCAAGCAGGCAATTTACAAGAGACCCAGTACTTC | CASSQAGNLQETQYF
TRBJ2-3 | TRBV27 | TRBD2 | 19 | . | TGTGCCAGCAGTTCAACACCCCTTATTAGCGGGAAGACCACAGATACGCAGTATTTT | CASSSTPLISGKTTDTQYF
TRBJ1-1 | TRBV5-4 | TRBD1 | 14 | . | TGTGCCAGCAGCTTGGACAGGGGAAACACTGAAGCTTTCTTT | CASSLDRGNTEAFF
TRBJ1-1 | TRBV29-1 | . | 14 | . | TGCAGCGTTGATCACAGGGTTCAGGTCACTGAAGCTTTCTTT | CSVDHRVQVTEAFF
TRBJ2-1 | TRBV10-3 | TRBD2 | 19 | . | TGTGCCATCAGTGAGCCATTTCGGACTAGCGGGAGTAACTCTTATGAGCAGTTCTTC | CAISEPFRTSGSNSYEQFF
TRBJ1-1 | TRBV27 | TRBD1 | 15 | . | TGTGCCAGCAGTTTATCAACAGGGGGGAACACTGAAGCTTTCTTT | CASSLSTGGNTEAFF
TRBJ2-1 | TRBV19 | TRBD1 | 15 | few | TGTGCCAGTAGTACCACGGGACCAGGGGGAAATGAGCAGTTCTTC | CASSTTGPGGNEQFF
TRBJ2-7 | TRBV4-2 | . | 16 | few | TGTGCCAGCAGCCAAGTTTCAGGGGCAAGCCCCTACGAGCAGTACTTC | CASSQVSGASPYEQYF
TRBJ1-2 | TRBV19 | . | 15 | . | TGTGCCAGTAGTGCGTCTCCACAGGGTAACTATGGCTACACCTTC | CASSASPQGNYGYTF
TRBJ2-7 | TRBV9 | TRBD2 | 18 | . | TGTGCCAGCAGCGTCCTTCCCTTGGGTAGCGGGGGATCCTACGAGCAGTACTTC | CASSVLPLGSGGSYEQYF
TRBJ1-4 | TRBV5-1 | TRBD1 | 16 | . | TGCGCCAGCAGCTTGGGTCACCCGACAGGGCTCGAAAAACTGTTTTTT | CASSLGHPTGLEKLFF
TRBJ1-6 | TRBV4-3 | . | 14 | . | TGCGCCAGCAGCCCCCCCGGGGTGAATTCACCCCTCCACTTT | CASSPPGVNSPLHF
TRBJ2-1 | TRBV27 | TRBD2 | 15 | . | TGTGCCAGCACTCCCGGGACTAGCGAATACAATGAGCAGTTCTTC | CASTPGTSEYNEQFF